The 28 T cell receptor beta chains given below trace back to one sample, sequenced in a study of blood T cell repertoires in COVID-19. The method was immunoSEQ multiplex PCR; TCRdb's version includes in-frame clones alone and lacks a portion of them. Found here are under 300,000 clones, 70% to 90% of them singletons; the top ten hold 2.1%. Sequenced material: peripheral blood. Receptors were obtained from a woman in her thirties or forties who had recovered from COVID-19.

The chain joins TRBV29-1 to TRBJ2-5; D gene uncertain. Germline CDR1 is SQVTM and CDR2 is ANQGSEA. The CDR3 has 13 amino acids. V shed 7 bases and J shed 2 bases, with 14 bases lying between them. The CDR3 reads CSAGSTRQETQYF. The CDR3 nucleotides read TGCAGCGCCGGCTCGACGAGGCAAGAGACCCAGTACTTC.

This clone was recorded a few times. V gene TRBV19 combines with J gene TRBJ1-5; TRBD1 is a possible D gene (6 bases). Germline loops: CDR1 LNHDA, CDR2 SQIVND (reference sequence). V was shortened by 3 bases and J by 7 bases, with 13 bases between the two germline ends. The CDR3 contains 14 residues. CDR3 nucleotides: TGTGCCAGTAGTATGGGGAGGGGGAGACAGCCCCAGCATTTT. Translating it yields CASSMGRGRQPQHF.

The sample holds a few counts of this clone. This chain links TRBV24-1 with TRBJ1-2, with 8 bases fitting TRBD1. The CDR3 contains 13 residues. Trimming cost V 8 bases and J 3 bases; bases outside gene matches: 4. Germline CDR1 and CDR2: KGHDR and SFDVKD. The CDR3 region is CATTRGRDYGYTF. CDR3 sequence (DNA): TGTGCCACCACCAGGGGGCGCGACTATGGCTACACCTTC.

The V and J genes are TRBV7-9 and TRBJ2-7, with TRBD2 matching 10 bases. This CDR3 has 15 residues. J gave up 3 bases and V 6 bases, and 8 bases lay outside the gene matches. Germline values: CDR1 SEHNR, CDR2 FQNEAQ (reference sequence). In nucleotides, the CDR3 is TGTGCCAGCAGTTTCACTAGCGGGGAACTCTACGAGCAGTACTTC. The encoded protein is CASSFTSGELYEQYF.

The chain carries TRBV4-2 and TRBJ1-4, with 12 bases matching TRBD1. CDR1 LGHNA and CDR2 YNFKEQ come from the germline V gene. This CDR3 contains 18 residues. Trimming removed 4 bases from V and 5 bases from J; junction bases left unmatched: 11. DNA of the CDR3: TGTGCCAGCAGCCCGGATCCGGGACAGGGGGCGAAGAATGAAAAACTGTTTTTT. Its translation: CASSPDPGQGAKNEKLFF.

This chain joins TRBV4-1 and TRBJ1-6, with 7 bases matching TRBD1. Losses at the gene ends were 4 bases for V and 10 bases for J; bases not matched to a gene: 10. The CDR3 spans 15 residues. CDR1 is MGHRA, CDR2 YSYEKL, per germline. DNA of the CDR3: TGCGCCAGCAGCCGGCTAGGGGGCGAAGGATCACCCCTCCACTTT. Encoded protein: CASSRLGGEGSPLHF.

The gene calls are TRBV7-2 and TRBJ1-6, with TRBD1 matching over 10 bases. Germline V gives CDR1 SGHTA, CDR2 FQGNSA. CDR3 size: 15 residues. V lost 3 bases, J lost 10 bases, and 6 bases stayed unmatched. CDR3 nucleotide sequence: TGTGCCAGCAGCTTTGGGGGACAGGGGACCTCACCCCTCCACTTT. This encodes CASSFGGQGTSPLHF.

The chain combines TRBV7-8 with TRBJ2-1; the match to TRBD1 covers 9 bases. Germline V lookup: CDR1 SGHVS, CDR2 FQNEAQ. This CDR3 has 15 residues. J lost 8 bases, V lost 5 bases, and 10 bases had no gene match. The CDR3 bases are TGTGCCAGCAGCCCCCGGGACAGGGTTTTCGATGAGCAGTTCTTC. Translated, it gives CASSPRDRVFDEQFF.

The gene calls are TRBV6-5 and TRBJ2-7; 9 positions match TRBD1. V shed 2 bases, J shed 2 bases, and the junction held 4 bases outside the gene matches. The germline CDR1 and CDR2 sequences are MNHEY and SVGAGI. CDR3 length equals 15 residues. The chain's CDR3 is CASSYPGQGPYEQYF. CDR3 DNA: TGTGCCAGCAGTTACCCGGGACAGGGCCCCTACGAGCAGTACTTC.

This chain joins TRBV28 and TRBJ1-2; tentative D call: TRBD1 (6 bases). CDR3 size: 14 residues. Germline CDR1 reads MDHEN; CDR2 reads SYDVKM. The V gene lost 4 bases and the J gene lost 6 bases, with 15 bases spanning the gap. The CDR3 protein is CASSSATGSNGYTF. CDR3 coding DNA: TGTGCCAGCAGTTCCGCCACAGGGTCCAATGGCTACACCTTC.

This clone was recorded only once. This chain links TRBV4-1 with TRBJ2-7, with D maybe TRBD2 (5 bases). The CDR3 consists of 16 residues. From germline, CDR1 is MGHRA and CDR2 YSYEKL. Trimming took off 1 base at V and 0 bases at J, with 13 bases between the two ends. CDR3 DNA sequence: TGCGCCAGCAGCCAAGGGTCCGAGGAGGTCTCCTACGAGCAGTACTTC. As protein: CASSQGSEEVSYEQYF.

J is TRBJ2-1 and V is TRBV5-1; tentatively, D is TRBD1 (6 bases). This CDR3 contains 15 residues. Germline V gives CDR1 SGHRS, CDR2 YFSETQ. V was clipped by 4 bases and J by 8 bases, with 19 bases between them. The CDR3 loop reads CASSLPRQVSHEQFF. The CDR3 DNA sequence: TGCGCCAGCAGCCTTCCCCGACAGGTTTCGCATGAGCAGTTCTTC.

The chain combines TRBV5-4 with TRBJ2-3, with D possibly TRBD2 on 6 matching bases. The CDR3 is 17 amino acids. V was pared by 4 bases and J by 0 bases, with 18 bases between. The germline V gene has CDR1 SGHNT and CDR2 YYREEE (reference sequence). CDR3 bases: TGTGCCAGCAGCCTGTTTGTGGGGGGATCTAGCACAGATACGCAGTATTTT. As protein: CASSLFVGGSSTDTQYF. Full variable domain (missing parts from reference TRBV5-4 and TRBJ2-3): ETGVTQSPTHLIKTRGQQVTLRCSSQSGHNTVSWYQQALGQGPQFIFQYYREEENGRGNFPPRFSGLQFPNYSSELNVNALELDDSALYLCASSLFVGGSSTDTQYFGPGTRLTVL.

The rearrangement joins TRBV6-2 or TRBV6-3 to TRBJ2-2, with D possibly matching TRBD2 (6 bases). The CDR3 covers 18 residues. The germline CDR1 and CDR2 sequences are MNHEY and SVGEGT. Between the trimmed V and J ends, which lost 0 bases and 4 bases, there was a span of 18 bases. The CDR3 nucleotides read TGTGCCAGCAGTTACTCGAGCGTCGCGGGATGGAGCACCGGGGAGCTGTTTTTT. Its protein product is CASSYSSVAGWSTGELFF.

For this clone: Other nucleotide sequences from this sample produce the same CDR3. The chain joins TRBV5-1 to TRBJ2-2; 10 bases fit TRBD2. Trimming took 0 bases from V and 5 from J; bases not matched to a gene: 1. This CDR3 is built from 15 residues. Germline assignment: CDR1 SGHRS and CDR2 YFSETQ. Here the CDR3 reads CASSLVAGGTGELFF. CDR3 DNA: TGCGCCAGCAGCTTGGTAGCGGGAGGAACCGGGGAGCTGTTTTTT.

This clone was seen only a few times. The V call is TRBV6-2 or TRBV6-3, the J call TRBJ2-7, with unresolved D. This CDR3 comprises 14 residues. The germline V and J ends were trimmed by 2 bases and 2 bases, with 10 bases remaining between them. Germline CDR1 is MNHEY and CDR2 is SVGEGT. The CDR3 coding sequence is TGTGCCAGCAGTTACATGCGCGGAGCCTACGAGCAGTACTTC. This encodes CASSYMRGAYEQYF.

J is TRBJ2-3 and V is TRBV24-1, with D unresolved. V was shortened by 1 base and J by 3 bases, with 4 bases between the two germline ends. This CDR3 has 13 amino acids. Germline CDR1 and CDR2: KGHDR and SFDVKD. CDR3 in amino acids: CATSDLLTDTQYF. The CDR3 region has the DNA TGTGCCACCAGTGATTTACTGACAGATACGCAGTATTTT.

CDR3 amino acids: CASSSATAYEQYF. DNA for the CDR3: TGTGCCAGCAGCTCGGCGACAGCTTACGAGCAGTACTTC. This chain uses TRBV7-6 with TRBJ2-7, with D maybe TRBD1 (5 bases). V lost 4 bases and J 4 bases, leaving 11 bases between the germline ends. Germline V CDR1 and CDR2: SGHVS, FNYEAQ. The CDR3 totals 13 residues.

The genes are TRBV18 and TRBJ2-7; D is perhaps TRBD1 (5 bases). Germline V gene lookup returns CDR1 KGHSH and CDR2 LQKENI. The CDR3 is 14 amino acids. V dropped 2 bases and J dropped 3 bases, with 11 bases sitting between them. In DNA form, the CDR3 reads TGTGCCAGCTCACCAACGCAGGGATACTACGAGCAGTACTTC. Translated, it gives CASSPTQGYYEQYF.

This chain links TRBV27 with TRBJ1-2, with TRBD1 as a possible D gene (6 bases). Trimming cost V 1 base and J 5 bases, with 14 bases left between them. Per the germline V gene, CDR1 is MNHEY and CDR2 is SMNVEV (reference sequence). The CDR3 has 15 amino acids. CDR3 amino acids: CASSLLAGDRYGYTF. The CDR3 nucleotides read TGTGCCAGCAGTTTATTGGCAGGGGATCGGTATGGCTACACCTTC.

This chain connects TRBV4-1 to TRBJ1-1; TRBD1 matches 7 bases. This CDR3 is built from 15 residues. V lost 2 bases, J lost 3 bases, and 6 bases stayed unmatched. Germline CDR1 and CDR2: MGHRA and YSYEKL. CDR3: CASSQTGVVDTEAFF. The CDR3 DNA reads TGCGCCAGCAGCCAAACAGGGGTTGTGGACACTGAAGCTTTCTTT.

The count of this clone is one. The chain combines TRBV19 with TRBJ1-4; no clear D. The CDR3 has 13 residues. V lost 3 bases, J lost 5 bases, and 7 bases lay in between. Germline CDR1 reads LNHDA; CDR2 reads SQIVND (reference sequence). The CDR3 loop reads CASSMARNEKLFF. The CDR3 DNA reads TGTGCCAGTAGTATGGCCAGGAATGAAAAACTGTTTTTT. The full variable domain, in which reference TRBV19 and TRBJ1-4 provide the parts outside the CDR3, is DGGITQSPKYLFRKEGQNVTLSCEQNLNHDAMYWYRQDPGQGLRLIYYSQIVNDFQKGDIAEGYSVSREKKESFPLTVTSAQKNPTAFYLCASSMARNEKLFFGSGTQLSVL.

This clone was seen only a few times. The V and J genes are TRBV14 and TRBJ2-7, with TRBD1 matching 10 bases. The V and J ends lost 1 base and 4 bases, in that order; junction bases with no gene match: 4. The germline gives CDR1 SGHDN, CDR2 FVKESK. This CDR3 is built from 15 residues. The CDR3 DNA reads TGTGCCAGCAGCCAAGGAGGGACAGGGGTGTACGAGCAGTACTTC. The encoded protein is CASSQGGTGVYEQYF.

V usage is TRBV6-2 or TRBV6-3 and J usage is TRBJ1-2; TRBD1 aligns across 8 bases. Germline V lookup: CDR1 MNHEY, CDR2 SVGEGT. The CDR3 is 15 amino acids. Trimming cost V 4 bases and J 4 bases; bases outside gene matches: 8. In DNA form, the CDR3 reads TGTGCCAGCAGTTTTCGTGACAGGGGACGCTATGGCTACACCTTC. This encodes CASSFRDRGRYGYTF.

The V call is TRBV7-2, the J call TRBJ2-7; possibly TRBD2 for D (6 bases). Germline V gene data show CDR1 as SGHTA and CDR2 as FQGNSA. Trimming took off 1 base at V and 5 bases at J, with 9 bases between the two ends. The CDR3 covers 13 residues. The CDR3 loop is CASSLVGGNEQYF. CDR3 bases: TGTGCCAGCAGCTTAGTCGGCGGGAACGAGCAGTACTTC.

The rearrangement links TRBV2 to TRBJ1-3, with TRBD1 matching over 8 bases. After removal of 5 bases from V and 2 bases from J, the junction contained 5 bases not matched to a gene. Germline V gene sequence: CDR1 SNHLY, CDR2 FYNNEI. The CDR3 is 15 amino acids. The CDR3 DNA sequence: TGTGCCAGCAGTTCGACAGGGGTCGCTGGAAACACCATATATTTT. Protein: CASSSTGVAGNTIYF.

J is TRBJ2-3 and V is TRBV5-1; a weak D match, TRBD1 (7 bases). The CDR3 has 15 amino acids. Trimming left V 4 bases short and J 0 bases short, with 12 bases between. Germline assignment: CDR1 SGHRS and CDR2 YFSETQ. Here the CDR3 reads CASSAGQRSTDTQYF. CDR3 DNA: TGCGCCAGCAGCGCGGGACAGCGAAGCACAGATACGCAGTATTTT.

The chain employs TRBV11-2 and TRBJ2-3; D might be TRBD1 (5 bases). The length of the CDR3 is 12 residues. V shed 4 bases and J shed 5 bases, with 7 bases lying between them. The germline V gene has CDR1 SGHAT and CDR2 FQNNGV. Written as DNA, the CDR3 is TGTGCCAGCAGCTACGACAGAGATACGCAGTATTTT. Encoded protein: CASSYDRDTQYF.